This TCR beta chain was sequenced in a study of blood T cell repertoires in COVID-19. Germline assignment: CDR1 MNHEY and CDR2 SMNVEV (reference sequence). There are 18 residues in the CDR3. J was trimmed by 0 bases and V by 5 bases; bases with no gene match: 13. Profiling relied on immunoSEQ multiplex PCR, and the TCRdb table lists in-frame clones only, not all of them. The sample has roughly 130,000 clones; roughly 80% are singletons. The TCR originated in an older woman with COVID-19, enrolled during active disease. V and J are TRBV27 and TRBJ1-5, with 7 bases identical to TRBD1. The sample taken for sequencing was peripheral blood. This CDR3 is CASSPPPPYRGSNQPQHF. CDR3 in DNA: TGTGCCAGCAGTCCTCCTCCACCCTACAGGGGTAGCAATCAGCCCCAGCATTTT.